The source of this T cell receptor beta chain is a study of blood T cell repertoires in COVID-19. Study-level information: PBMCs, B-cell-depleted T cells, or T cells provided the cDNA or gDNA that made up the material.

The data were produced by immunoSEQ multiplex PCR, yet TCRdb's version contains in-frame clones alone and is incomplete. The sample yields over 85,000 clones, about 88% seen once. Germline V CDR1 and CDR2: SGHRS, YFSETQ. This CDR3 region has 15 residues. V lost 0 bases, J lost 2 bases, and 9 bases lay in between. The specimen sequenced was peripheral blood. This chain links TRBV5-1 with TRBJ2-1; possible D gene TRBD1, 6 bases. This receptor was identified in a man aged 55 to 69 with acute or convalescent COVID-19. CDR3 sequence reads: CASSLVGATYNEQFF. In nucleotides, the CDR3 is TGCGCCAGCAGCTTGGTGGGGGCCACCTACAATGAGCAGTTCTTC.